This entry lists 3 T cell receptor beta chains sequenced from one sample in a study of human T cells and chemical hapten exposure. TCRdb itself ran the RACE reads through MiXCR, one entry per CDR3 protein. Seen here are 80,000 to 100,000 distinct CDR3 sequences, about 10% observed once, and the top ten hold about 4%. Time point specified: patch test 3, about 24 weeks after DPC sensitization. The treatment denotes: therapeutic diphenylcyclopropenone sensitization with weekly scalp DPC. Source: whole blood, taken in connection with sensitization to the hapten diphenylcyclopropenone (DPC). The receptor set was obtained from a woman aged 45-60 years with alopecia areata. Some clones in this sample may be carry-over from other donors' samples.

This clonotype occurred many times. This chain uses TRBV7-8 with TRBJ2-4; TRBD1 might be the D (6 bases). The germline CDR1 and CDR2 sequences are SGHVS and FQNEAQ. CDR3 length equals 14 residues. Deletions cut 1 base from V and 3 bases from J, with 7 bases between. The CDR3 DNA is TGTGCCAGCAGCTTAGACAGGGACAAAAACATTCAGTACTTC. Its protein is CASSLDRDKNIQYF.

CDR3 bases: TGTGCCACCAGTGATGCGGACAGGGTAATCACAGATACGCAGTATTTT. Its protein is CATSDADRVITDTQYF. The gene calls are TRBV24-1 and TRBJ2-3, with 8 bases matching TRBD1. The V gene end was trimmed by 3 bases and the J gene end by 2 bases; junction bases not matched to a gene: 6. Germline V gene sequence: CDR1 KGHDR, CDR2 SFDVKD. The CDR3 spans 16 residues.

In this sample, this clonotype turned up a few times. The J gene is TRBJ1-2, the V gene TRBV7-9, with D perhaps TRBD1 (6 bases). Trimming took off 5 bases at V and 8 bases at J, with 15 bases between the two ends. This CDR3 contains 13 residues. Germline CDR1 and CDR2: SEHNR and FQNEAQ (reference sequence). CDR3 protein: CASSPQGPLGYTF. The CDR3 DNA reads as TGTGCCAGCAGCCCGCAGGGGCCGCTAGGCTACACCTTC.